This TCR beta chain was profiled in a study of blood T cell repertoires in COVID-19 (dated by TCRdb to between 2020 and 2021). Regarding the complete study: The collaborator samples originated in the United States, Italy and Spain and spanned the acute and convalescent phases of COVID-19. The samples were drawn from the first 160 participants of the ongoing ImmuneRACE study and from 1,254 subjects provided by 6 global collaborators. The prospective study material was composed of cDNA or gDNA derived from T cells, B-cell-depleted T cells, or PBMCs. The repertoires were released in a freely available public database intended as a resource for research on the immune response to SARS-CoV-2. Deeply sampled blood TCRbeta repertoires from subjects exposed to, actively infected with, or recovered from COVID-19 were included in the dataset. The sample metadata nearly always contained a de-identified subject ID, COVID-19 status, age in years and sex. Where HLA class I and class II types were available, the types were taken from metadata supplied by the sample provider, not from assay-based typing.

TCRbeta CDR3 regions were amplified from genomic DNA using the immunoSEQ Assay, a bias-controlled multiplex PCR. As for the original processing: Within the assay, amplification of reference gene primers was used to estimate how many nucleated cells each sample contained. To quantify the absolute abundance of each unique TCRbeta CDR3 rearrangement, sequence reads were collapsed and filtered. Productive Simpson clonality was computed per sample as the square root of Simpson's diversity index over productive rearrangements. TCRdb holds this immuneACCESS table with in-frame rearrangements only. Some clones are missing; in checked studies, unresolved V genes explain under half, and the rest has no known cause. V, J and clone size reflect that table, while D and trimming were determined from the DNA. The sample table contains 330,000 or so clones; only one count was recorded for approximately 88% of them. The leading ten clones occupy around 5% of the sample.

Trimming leaves V shorter by 4 bases and J shorter by 8 bases, with the junction holding 5 bases beyond the gene matches. The germline V gene sets CDR1 to MDHEN and CDR2 to SYDVKM. The CDR3 sequence holds 14 residues, the cysteine and phenylalanine included. The retained sequence is limited to the CDR3, 42 bases, with the frame set at the first base. Notes on this clone: Its target antigen remains unknown. No qualities accompany the bases; no much larger clone lies one base away.

Participants in the prospective study were enrolled through a virtual design, were aged roughly 18 to 100 years, and lived in some 24 United States geographic areas. To assign participants to cohorts, the prospective study relied on clinical history that participants themselves reported in a screening survey and a study questionnaire. ImmuneRACE Cohort 3 recovered participants were defined by two consecutive negative NP/OP PCR tests, healthcare professional clearance, or symptom resolution. Mobile phlebotomists in the prospective study collected whole blood, serum and a nasopharyngeal or oropharyngeal swab from every participant. Prospective study participants could optionally give additional blood draws and questionnaires over an approximately two-month period. Prospective study blood samples were shipped either frozen or at room temperature before DNA extraction. Broad study findings and their caveats: The amount of clinical and demographic metadata varied by source and participant and was provided uncurated.

The sequencing sample was made of PBMCs or T cells enriched from blood (not recorded which). The clonotype was recovered from a man younger than 40 who had recovered from COVID-19. This sequence uses TRBV28 and TRBJ1-6, and 7 bases in between align with TRBD1. The DNA sequence is as follows: TGTGCCAGCAGTTCCCAGGGGGGAGATTCACCCCTCCACTTT. Translated, this is CASSSQGGDSPLHF.